What follows are 20 T cell receptor beta chains derived from one specimen sequenced in a study of OX40 agonist ivuxolimab in advanced cancers. Only in-frame clones appear in the TCRdb table, and some are missing; sequencing was by immunoSEQ multiplex PCR. The data show about 95,000 clones, 91% seen once. Specimen: CD4+ or CD8+ T cells sorted from blood, collected in a trial of the OX40 agonist ivuxolimab. The receptors were sampled from an adult with an advanced solid tumor such as melanoma, head and neck, liver or kidney cancer.

The genes are TRBV28 and TRBJ2-5; D is ambiguous. The CDR3 extends over 13 amino acids. The germline gives CDR1 MDHEN, CDR2 SYDVKM. V was trimmed by 3 bases and J by 4 bases, leaving 9 bases between them. CDR3 loop: CASSLEGIETQYF. CDR3 in DNA: TGTGCCAGCAGTTTGGAAGGGATAGAGACCCAGTACTTC.

The chain uses TRBV5-1 and TRBJ2-3; TRBD1 aligns across 7 bases. This CDR3 is built from 14 residues. Germline V gives CDR1 SGHRS, CDR2 YFSETQ. V dropped 4 bases and J dropped 2; count of bases not matched to a gene: 4. CDR3 in DNA: TGCGCCAGCAGCCAGGGACAGACCACAGATACGCAGTATTTT. Amino acids: CASSQGQTTDTQYF.

In DNA form, the CDR3 reads TGCGCCAGCAGCTTGGACCAGGGGGCAATGGCAGATACGCAGTATTTT. The encoded protein is CASSLDQGAMADTQYF. This rearrangement joins TRBV5-1 to TRBJ2-3, with 8 bases fitting TRBD1. The CDR3 sequence is 16 residues long. J lost 4 bases, V lost 0 bases, and 7 bases had no gene match. In germline, CDR1 is SGHRS, CDR2 YFSETQ. Full variable domain (outside the CDR3, taken from reference TRBV5-1 and TRBJ2-3): KAGVTQTPRYLIKTRGQQVTLSCSPISGHRSVSWYQQTPGQGLQFLFEYFSETQRNKGNFPGRFSGRQFSNSRSEMNVSTLELGDSALYLCASSLDQGAMADTQYFGPGTRLTVL.

The chain links TRBV27 to TRBJ2-2; 9 bases agree with TRBD2. There are 15 residues in the CDR3. Germline CDR1 is MNHEY and CDR2 is SMNVEV (reference sequence). V shed 4 bases and J 3 bases; nucleotides not matched to a gene: 3. CDR3 amino acids: CASSSGTSYTGELFF. As DNA, the CDR3 is TGTGCCAGCAGTTCCGGGACTAGCTACACCGGGGAGCTGTTTTTT.

CDR3: CASSELWGAWETQYF. Written as DNA, the CDR3 is TGTGCCAGCAGTGAACTGTGGGGGGCCTGGGAGACCCAGTACTTC. The chain uses TRBV6-1 and TRBJ2-5; D may be TRBD1 or TRBD2 (6 bases each). V lost 2 bases and J lost 5, with 15 bases in between. CDR1 and CDR2 (germline): MNHNS, SASEGT. The CDR3 runs to 15 residues.

This clone was seen only once. V is TRBV27 and J is TRBJ1-5; 9 bases align to TRBD1. CDR3 length equals 15 residues. Germline V gene data show CDR1 as MNHEY and CDR2 as SMNVEV (reference sequence). Losses at the gene ends were 6 bases for V and 6 bases for J; bases not matched to a gene: 9. Here the CDR3 DNA reads TGTGCCAGCAGATCCACAGGGGGCGAGCGTCAGCCCCAGCATTTT. Its translation: CASRSTGGERQPQHF.

The J gene is TRBJ1-1, the V gene TRBV2; D gene uncertain. The CDR3 sequence is 12 residues long. CDR1 and CDR2 from the germline V gene are SNHLY and FYNNEI. The germline V and J ends were trimmed by 7 bases and 4 bases, with 10 bases remaining between them. CDR3 nucleotides: TGTGCCAGCACGAACGATCGCACTGAAGCTTTCTTT. This gives the protein CASTNDRTEAFF. The whole variable domain, filled in from reference TRBV2 and TRBJ1-1, reads EPEVTQTPSHQVTQMGQEVILRCVPISNHLYFYWYRQILGQKVEFLVSFYNNEISEKSEIFDDQFSVERPDGSNFTLKIRSTKLEDSAMYFCASTNDRTEAFFGQGTRLTVV.

A single count supports this clone. This rearrangement joins TRBV9 to TRBJ1-2; 7 positions agree with TRBD1. Trimming removed 4 bases from V and 3 bases from J; junction bases left unmatched: 12. CDR3 length: 16 residues. Germline V CDR1 and CDR2: SGDLS, YYNGEE. The CDR3 bases are TGTGCCAGCAGCCCCAGGGGGGCGTCACAGGACTATGGCTACACCTTC. Encoded protein: CASSPRGASQDYGYTF.

The V and J genes are TRBV18 and TRBJ1-1; TRBD1 might be the D (6 bases). This CDR3 is built from 13 residues. Germline V lookup: CDR1 KGHSH, CDR2 LQKENI. Trimming cost V 3 bases and J 10 bases, with 15 bases left between them. The chain's CDR3 is CASSPPKGGGAFF. Here the CDR3 DNA reads TGTGCCAGCTCACCCCCGAAGGGAGGGGGAGCTTTCTTT.

The J gene is TRBJ2-5, the V gene TRBV9, with no clear D. V gave up 5 bases and J gave up 4 bases, with 9 bases separating them. CDR3 size: 12 residues. Per germline, CDR1 SGDLS and CDR2 YYNGEE. The CDR3: CASSYSGETQYF. DNA for the CDR3: TGTGCCAGCAGTTACTCAGGAGAGACCCAGTACTTC.

Comment on this clone: The sample contains more than one DNA sequence encoding this CDR3. The chain combines TRBV6-6 with TRBJ1-4, with D unresolved. This CDR3 comprises 13 residues. Germline V gene lookup returns CDR1 MNHNY and CDR2 SVGAGI (reference sequence). V lost 5 bases, J lost 8 bases, and 12 bases lay in between. The chain's CDR3 is CASSPLVNEKLFF. CDR3 bases: TGTGCCAGCAGTCCCCTAGTTAACGAAAAACTGTTTTTT.

This clone was detected once. The chain carries TRBV5-1 and TRBJ2-1, with 8 bases that match TRBD2. The CDR3 spans 14 residues. The J segment lost 8 bases and the V segment lost 1 base, leaving 5 bases of the junction unmatched. CDR1 is SGHRS, CDR2 YFSETQ, per germline. CDR3 coding DNA: TGCGCCAGCAGCTTGATGGTAGCGGGATATGAGCAGTTCTTC. Amino acids: CASSLMVAGYEQFF.

Concerning this clone: Other DNA sequences within the sample encode an identical CDR3. This chain uses TRBV10-2 with TRBJ1-1; D gene unclear. Trimming removed 5 bases at V and 2 bases at J, with 9 bases between. The CDR3 sequence is 13 residues long. CDR1 and CDR2 from the germline V gene are WSHSY and SAAADI. The CDR3 protein is CASSRSSNTEAFF. The CDR3 DNA follows: TGCGCCAGCAGTCGTTCTTCAAACACTGAAGCTTTCTTT.

Written as DNA, the CDR3 is TGTGCCAGCATGACATCCCCAGGGGCCGGGGGCGATGGCTACACCTTC. Residues: CASMTSPGAGGDGYTF. The V gene is TRBV28, the J gene TRBJ1-2; tentative D call: TRBD1 (6 bases). Trimming left V 7 bases short and J 6 bases short, with 24 bases between. Germline CDR1 MDHEN, CDR2 SYDVKM. There are 16 residues in the CDR3.

This chain links TRBV6-5 with TRBJ2-7; the match to TRBD2 covers 7 bases. CDR3 length equals 14 residues. The germline V gene encodes CDR1 MNHEY and CDR2 SVGAGI. V was pared by 6 bases and J by 2 bases, with 7 bases of the junction left unmatched. CDR3 amino acids: CASSLSSGPYEQYF. The CDR3 region has the DNA TGTGCCAGCAGCCTTTCTAGCGGACCCTACGAGCAGTACTTC.

On this clone itself: The conserved closing phenylalanine or tryptophan is absent in this CDR3, likely reflecting a read error. No DNA is shown, since the ends of the CDR3 on it are uncertain; the CDR3 is the one TCRdb lists. The chain has TRBV5-4 and TRBJ2-7; no DNA check was done on the table's D call, TRBD2. 10 amino acids form the CDR3, both terminal residues included. Germline V gene sequence: CDR1 SGHNT, CDR2 YYREEE (reference sequence). The CDR3 spells CASSWEGRSA.

The CDR3: CASSPLYSSTWANVLTF. CDR3 DNA: TGTGCCAGCAGTCCTTTATACTCCTCTACCTGGGCCAACGTCCTGACTTTC. V usage is TRBV27 and J usage is TRBJ2-6; no firm D call. The CDR3 is made up of 17 amino acids. V was trimmed by 5 bases and J by 5 bases, leaving 19 bases between them. Germline V gene data show CDR1 as MNHEY and CDR2 as SMNVEV (reference sequence).

This chain links TRBV5-1 with TRBJ2-7; no clear D. The CDR3 loop spans 13 amino acids. V was cut by 2 bases and J by 2 bases, with 8 bases left in between. CDR1 SGHRS and CDR2 YFSETQ come from the germline V gene. The CDR3 DNA sequence: TGCGCCAGCAGCTTCTCCACGACCTACGAGCAGTACTTC. As protein: CASSFSTTYEQYF.

The rearrangement joins TRBV27 to TRBJ2-5; tentative D call: TRBD2 (6 bases). Germline-derived CDR1 and CDR2 are MNHEY and SMNVEV (reference sequence). The CDR3 is 15 residues long. V lost 2 bases, J lost 4 bases, and 14 bases lay in between. Here the CDR3 reads CASSLGGLRSETQYF. CDR3 DNA: TGTGCCAGCAGTTTAGGTGGACTAAGATCAGAGACCCAGTACTTC.

This clone appeared a single time. The chain links TRBV19 to TRBJ1-3; D possibly corresponds to TRBD1 (6 bases). V was trimmed by 3 bases and J by 1 base, leaving 13 bases between them. This CDR3 is 16 amino acids long. CDR1 LNHDA and CDR2 SQIVND come from the germline V gene (reference sequence). The chain's CDR3 is CASSIGQPGSGNTIYF. CDR3 sequence (DNA): TGTGCCAGTAGTATTGGACAGCCTGGATCTGGAAACACCATATATTTT.